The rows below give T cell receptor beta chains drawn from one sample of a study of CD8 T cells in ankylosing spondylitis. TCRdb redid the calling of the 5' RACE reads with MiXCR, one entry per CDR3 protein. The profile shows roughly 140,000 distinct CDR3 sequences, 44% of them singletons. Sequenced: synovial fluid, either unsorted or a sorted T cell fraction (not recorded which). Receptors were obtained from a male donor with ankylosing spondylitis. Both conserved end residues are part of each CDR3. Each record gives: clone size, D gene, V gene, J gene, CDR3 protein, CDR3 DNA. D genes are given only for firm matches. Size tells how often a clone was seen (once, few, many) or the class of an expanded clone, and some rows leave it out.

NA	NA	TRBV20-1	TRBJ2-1	CSASAQGSPLYNEQFF	TGCAGTGCGAGCGCACAGGGTTCTCCTCTCTACAATGAGCAGTTCTTC
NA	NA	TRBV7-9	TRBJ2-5	CASSLFGGETQYF	TGTGCCAGCAGCTTATTTGGCGGGGAGACCCAGTACTTC
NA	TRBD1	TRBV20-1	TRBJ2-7	CSARDLSGTGDSYEQYF	TGCAGTGCTAGAGATCTATCGGGGACAGGAGATTCCTACGAGCAGTACTTC
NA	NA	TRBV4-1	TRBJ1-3	CASSQWDGGSGNTIYF	TGCGCCAGCAGCCAGTGGGACGGCGGATCTGGAAACACCATATATTTT
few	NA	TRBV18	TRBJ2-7	CASSLRTEGSYEQYF	TGTGCCAGCTCACTAAGGACAGAGGGATCCTACGAGCAGTACTTC
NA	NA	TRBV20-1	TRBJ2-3	CSAPLVRGGTDAQYF	TGTAGTGCCCCCCTTGTGCGGGGTGGCACAGATGCGCAGTATTTT
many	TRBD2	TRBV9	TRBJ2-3	CASSGLAGGGGTDTQYF	TGTGCCAGCAGCGGACTAGCGGGAGGAGGGGGCACAGATACGCAGTATTTT
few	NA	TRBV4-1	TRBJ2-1	CASSIRVYNEQFF	TGCGCCAGCAGCATAAGGGTCTACAATGAGCAGTTCTTC
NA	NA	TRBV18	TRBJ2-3	CASSPRVRPSTDTQYF	TGTGCCAGCTCCCCACGGGTCAGGCCTAGCACAGATACGCAGTATTTT
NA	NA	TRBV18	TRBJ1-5	CASSPRRTEDQPQHF	TGTGCCAGCTCACCACGGCGGACAGAGGATCAGCCCCAGCATTTT
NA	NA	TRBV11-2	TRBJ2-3	CASSRGGNTDTQYF	TGTGCCAGCAGCCGCGGGGGCAACACAGATACGCAGTATTTT
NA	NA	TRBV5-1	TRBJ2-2	CASSLEGELFF	TGCGCCAGCAGCCTGGAAGGGGAGCTGTTTTTT
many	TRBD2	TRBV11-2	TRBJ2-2	CASSLLAGLGTGAGELFF	TGTGCCAGCAGCTTACTAGCGGGATTAGGCACGGGGGCCGGGGAGCTGTTTTTT
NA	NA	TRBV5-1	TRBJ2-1	CASSLQPRSYNEQFF	TGCGCCAGCAGCCTTCAGCCCCGCTCCTACAATGAGCAGTTCTTC
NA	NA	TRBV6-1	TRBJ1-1	CASSDRFWDTEAFF	TGTGCCAGCAGTGACAGGTTTTGGGACACTGAAGCTTTCTTT
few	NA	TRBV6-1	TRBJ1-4	CASSPRGPADEKLFF	TGTGCCAGCAGCCCCAGAGGCCCGGCGGATGAAAAACTGTTTTTT
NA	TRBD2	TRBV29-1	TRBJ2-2	CSVEPTSGENTGELFF	TGCAGCGTTGAACCCACTAGCGGGGAAAACACCGGGGAGCTGTTTTTT
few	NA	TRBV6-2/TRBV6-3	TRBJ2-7	CASSYLRRISSYEQYF	TGTGCCAGCAGTTACCTACGACGGATTAGCTCCTACGAGCAGTACTTC
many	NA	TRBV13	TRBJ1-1	CASSSNYNTEAFF	TGTGCCAGCAGCTCAAATTACAACACTGAAGCTTTCTTT
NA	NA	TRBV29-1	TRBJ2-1	CSPILIRERGYNEQFF	TGCAGCCCCATCCTAATTCGGGAGAGGGGATACAATGAGCAGTTCTTC
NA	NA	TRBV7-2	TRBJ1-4	CASSPRGGRKLFF	TGTGCCAGCAGCCCCCGAGGGGGACGAAAACTGTTTTTT
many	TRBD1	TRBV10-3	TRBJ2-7	CAISGQGDYEQYF	TGTGCCATCAGTGGCCAGGGGGATTACGAGCAGTACTTC